These 16 T cell receptor beta chains originate from one sample sequenced in a study of blood T cell repertoires in COVID-19 (dated by TCRdb to about 2020). The method behind the library was the immunoSEQ multiplex PCR assay. Imported from immuneACCESS, the table was reduced by TCRdb to in-frame sequences with V and J called. These copies leave out some clones; in studies compared against another copy, an unresolved V gene accounts for under half, and the cause of the remainder is not known. Across this sample there are approximately 30,000 clones, with about 91% seen only once. The ten largest clonotypes hold roughly 16% of the sample. What was sequenced was peripheral blood. These receptors were taken from a human donor with active COVID-19. The donor label of this sample is uncertain.

The J gene is TRBJ1-2, the V gene TRBV5-1, with D possibly matching TRBD1 (6 bases). Trimming removed 4 bases from V and 2 bases from J, with 12 bases in between. Germline-derived CDR1 and CDR2 are SGHRS and YFSETQ. The CDR3 contains 14 residues. The CDR3: CASSLFGQNYGYTF. DNA for the CDR3: TGCGCCAGCAGCCTCTTCGGACAGAACTATGGCTACACCTTC. Full variable domain (missing parts from reference TRBV5-1 and TRBJ1-2): KAGVTQTPRYLIKTRGQQVTLSCSPISGHRSVSWYQQTPGQGLQFLFEYFSETQRNKGNFPGRFSGRQFSNSRSEMNVSTLELGDSALYLCASSLFGQNYGYTFGSGTRLTVV.

In its sample, this clone was seen once. The CDR3 coding sequence is TGTGCCAGCAGCGCGGGGACAGTCAATCAGCCCCAGCATTTT. This gives the protein CASSAGTVNQPQHF. The chain joins TRBV5-6 to TRBJ1-5; 7 nucleotides line up with TRBD1. There are 14 residues in the CDR3. The V gene end was trimmed by 4 bases and the J gene end by 3 bases; junction bases not matched to a gene: 4. The V gene's germline CDR1 is SGHDT and CDR2 YYEEEE. Together with reference TRBV5-6 and TRBJ1-5, the CDR3 gives the full variable domain: DAGVTQSPTHLIKTRGQQVTLRCSPKSGHDTVSWYQQALGQGPQFIFQYYEEEERQRGNFPDRFSGHQFPNYSSELNVNALLLGDSALYLCASSAGTVNQPQHFGDGTRLSIL.

The chain employs TRBV19 and TRBJ1-4; D is unresolved. The germline V and J ends were trimmed by 3 bases and 7 bases, with 12 bases remaining between them. The CDR3 consists of 14 residues. CDR1 is LNHDA, CDR2 SQIVND, per germline (reference sequence). This CDR3 is CASSISYRGEKLFF. The DNA for the CDR3 is TGTGCCAGTAGTATCTCATATCGCGGTGAAAAACTGTTTTTT.

The chain is built from TRBV6-6 and TRBJ2-2, with 7 bases identical to TRBD2. V gave up 7 bases and J gave up 4 bases; unmatched junction bases: 6. The CDR3 contains 14 residues. Germline-derived CDR1 and CDR2 are MNHNY and SVGAGI (reference sequence). Here the CDR3 DNA reads TGTGCCAGCACCACCGAGCGGGGCACCGGGGAGCTGTTTTTT. This gives the protein CASTTERGTGELFF.

In DNA, the CDR3 is TGTGCCAGTAGTATCATGGCAGGTGAGCAGTTCTTC. Translation: CASSIMAGEQFF. The V call is TRBV19, the J call TRBJ2-1; no firm D call. This CDR3 contains 12 residues. CDR1 and CDR2 (germline): LNHDA, SQIVND (reference sequence). Trimming took 3 bases from V and 9 from J, leaving 9 bases between them.

This chain joins TRBV10-3 and TRBJ2-2, with a tentative D call TRBD1 (5 bases). The CDR3 is 12 residues long. Trimming removed 7 bases from V and 6 bases from J, with 9 bases in between. Germline V gene data show CDR1 as ENHRY and CDR2 as SYGVKD. CDR3 sequence (DNA): TGTGCCATCAACAGGCACGCCGGGGAGCTGTTTTTT. Protein: CAINRHAGELFF.

The chain couples TRBV2 to TRBJ1-4, with D uncertain. Germline loops: CDR1 SNHLY, CDR2 FYNNEI. This CDR3 is 13 amino acids long. Between the trimmed V and J ends, which lost 4 bases and 6 bases, there was a span of 9 bases. For the CDR3, the DNA is TGTGCCAGCAGTGGATGGGCAGATGAAAAACTGTTTTTT. The encoded protein is CASSGWADEKLFF.

The V gene is TRBV19, the J gene TRBJ1-4; D perhaps matches TRBD1 (6 bases). The ends were cut back, 5 bases at V and 5 bases at J, with 12 bases in the middle. Germline V gives CDR1 LNHDA, CDR2 SQIVND (reference sequence). The length of the CDR3 is 14 residues. This CDR3 is CASSPGDRNEKLFF. In nucleotides, the CDR3 is TGTGCCAGTAGTCCAGGGGATAGAAATGAAAAACTGTTTTTT.

This rearrangement joins TRBV15 to TRBJ2-4; the D gene is possibly TRBD1 (6 bases). V gave up 3 bases and J gave up 2 bases, with 17 bases separating them. The CDR3 contains 17 residues. Germline V CDR1 and CDR2: LNHNV, YYDKDF (reference sequence). CDR3 in amino acids: CATSSSGTGYPKNIQYF. The CDR3 DNA sequence: TGTGCCACCAGCAGTTCGGGTACAGGGTATCCCAAAAACATTCAGTACTTC.

V is TRBV4-2 and J is TRBJ1-6, with unresolved D. The V gene's germline CDR1 is LGHNA and CDR2 YNFKEQ. The ends were cut back, 6 bases at V and 7 bases at J, with 7 bases in the middle. The length of the CDR3 is 12 residues. DNA for the CDR3: TGTGCCAGCAGTGCGCCAAATTCACCCCTCCACTTT. This codes for CASSAPNSPLHF.

J is TRBJ2-7 and V is TRBV7-6, with 7 bases matching TRBD1. The CDR3 is made up of 15 amino acids. The V gene's germline CDR1 is SGHVS and CDR2 FNYEAQ. V lost 4 bases to trimming and J lost 7 bases; unmatched junction nucleotides: 13. The CDR3 protein is CASSYRDSPNYEQYF. The CDR3 nucleotides are TGTGCCAGCAGCTACCGGGACAGTCCGAATTATGAGCAGTACTTC.

This chain joins TRBV7-2 and TRBJ2-7, with D perhaps TRBD1 (6 bases). The V gene lost 11 bases and the J gene lost 4 bases, with 18 bases spanning the gap. Germline CDR1 reads SGHTA; CDR2 reads FQGNSA. The CDR3 runs to 13 residues. DNA for the CDR3: TGTGCCTCAGGGCAGGGGCGGAGGTACGAGCAGTACTTC. Its protein product is CASGQGRRYEQYF. The whole variable domain, remainder taken from reference TRBV7-2 and TRBJ2-7, is GAGVSQSPSNKVTEKGKDVELRCDPISGHTALYWYRQSLGQGLEFLIYFQGNSAPDKSGLPSDRFSAERTGGSVSTLTIQRTQQEDSAVYLCASGQGRRYEQYFGPGTRLTVT.

The V call is TRBV5-1, the J call TRBJ1-4; TRBD1 matches 9 bases. Germline V gene lookup returns CDR1 SGHRS and CDR2 YFSETQ. J gave up 5 bases and V 4 bases, and 3 bases lay outside the gene matches. CDR3 length: 14 residues. The CDR3 nucleotides read TGCGCCAGCAGCCGGGGACAGGGAAATGAAAAACTGTTTTTT. This encodes CASSRGQGNEKLFF.

This clone was counted once. The rearrangement uses TRBV28 and TRBJ1-5; D is unclear. Trimming took 5 bases from V and 6 from J, leaving 20 bases between them. Germline CDR1 and CDR2: MDHEN and SYDVKM. CDR3 length: 16 amino acids. The CDR3 spells CASSSFSGSPGQPQHF. Written as DNA, the CDR3 is TGTGCCAGCAGTAGTTTCTCAGGCAGCCCCGGTCAGCCCCAGCATTTT.

The chain uses TRBV4-3 and TRBJ1-5; D ambiguous. CDR3 length: 13 amino acids. Per the germline V gene, CDR1 is LGHNA and CDR2 is YSLEER. The V and J ends lost 1 base and 7 bases respectively, with 8 bases between them. The CDR3 loop reads CASSQGVTQPQHF. The CDR3 nucleotides read TGCGCCAGCAGCCAAGGAGTTACCCAGCCCCAGCATTTT.

The chain links TRBV7-2 to TRBJ1-1, with 11 nucleotides matching TRBD1. J lost 7 bases, V lost 10 bases, and 8 bases had no gene match. Germline CDR1 is SGHTA and CDR2 is FQGNSA. There are 13 residues in the CDR3. The CDR3 nucleotides are TGTGCCACCGCGGGACAGGGGGGGTTTGAAGCTTTCTTT. Encoded protein: CATAGQGGFEAFF.